Shown below are 15 T cell receptor beta chains from a single sample sequenced in a study of T cells expressing NK-cell markers. TCRdb processed the 5' RACE reads again and assigns one entry to each CDR3 protein, with no DNA. This sample's table reports roughly 180,000 distinct CDR3 sequences. Sequenced sample: blood T cells: a sorted CD56 or NKG2C T cell subset, CD4+ or CD8+ T cells, or bulk PBMC T cells (not recorded which). The source of these receptors is a woman between 18 and 70 years old in good health.

J is TRBJ2-1 and V is TRBV4-1; TCRdb picks TRBD2, but there is no DNA to check that call. CDR1 is MGHRA and CDR2 is YSYEKL in the germline V gene. CDR3 length equals 15 residues. CDR3 sequence reads: CASSQPGLGINEQFF.

The chain employs TRBV3-1 and TRBJ2-5; as DNA is missing, the TRBD1 call by TCRdb cannot be tested. Germline values: CDR1 LGHDT, CDR2 YNNKEL (reference sequence). The CDR3 has 14 amino acids. The CDR3 reads CASSQNPGGETQYF.

The chain carries TRBV20-1 and TRBJ1-5; TCRdb calls TRBD1, which cannot be checked without DNA. The CDR3 runs 15 residues. Germline lookup yields CDR1 DFQATT and CDR2 SNEGSKA (reference sequence). The CDR3 loop is CSARENRGRNQPQHF.

The chain joins TRBV10-3 to TRBJ2-5; the D gene TCRdb calls, TRBD1, cannot be checked with no DNA. The CDR3 totals 13 residues. Germline assignment: CDR1 ENHRY and CDR2 SYGVKD. CDR3: CAISTGGDETQYF.

The chain combines TRBV2 with TRBJ2-5. CDR1 SNHLY and CDR2 FYNNEI come from the germline V gene. This CDR3 has 13 amino acids. The CDR3 here is CASSESPRLTQYF.

The chain recombines TRBV20-1 with TRBJ2-1; TCRdb's D call, TRBD2, is unchecked because there is no DNA. CDR1 DFQATT and CDR2 SNEGSKA come from the germline V gene (reference sequence). This CDR3 contains 13 residues. The CDR3 reads CSLRQEVYNEQFF.

The rearrangement joins TRBV12-3 or TRBV12-4 to TRBJ2-3. The length of the CDR3 is 14 residues. The CDR3 is CASRPDHNLDTQYF.

The chain has TRBV28 and TRBJ2-7; the TCRdb call, TRBD2, lacks DNA for checking. This CDR3 is built from 18 residues. Per germline, CDR1 MDHEN and CDR2 SYDVKM. The CDR3 sequence is CASSLSPYGPRGRYEQYF.

The CDR3 region is CASSLGTHPSQETQYF. The chain uses TRBV11-2 and TRBJ2-5; with no DNA, the TCRdb D assignment of TRBD1 cannot be verified. There are 16 residues in the CDR3. Per the germline V gene, CDR1 is SGHAT and CDR2 is FQNNGV.

This chain joins TRBV27 and TRBJ2-3; as DNA is missing, the TRBD1 call by TCRdb cannot be tested. The CDR3 runs 16 residues. The germline CDR1 and CDR2 sequences are MNHEY and SMNVEV (reference sequence). CDR3 in amino acids: CASSRRGGFVADTQYF.

The chain employs TRBV20-1 and TRBJ1-1. This CDR3 comprises 13 residues. Germline CDR1 DFQATT, CDR2 SNEGSKA (reference sequence). CDR3 region: CSALPWGNTEAFF.

The gene calls are TRBV9 and TRBJ2-3; TCRdb's D gene call, TRBD2, goes unchecked for lack of DNA. Germline values: CDR1 SGDLS, CDR2 YYNGEE. This CDR3 contains 15 residues. The CDR3: CASSNSGISTDTQYF.

The chain joins TRBV12-3 or TRBV12-4 to TRBJ2-3; the TRBD1 assignment by TCRdb is unverifiable without DNA. The CDR3 runs to 15 residues. The CDR3 reads CASSLGAAGTDTQYF.

The chain carries TRBV6-5 and TRBJ1-4; lacking DNA, the TRBD1 call made by TCRdb goes unchecked. CDR1 MNHEY and CDR2 SVGAGI come from the germline V gene. The CDR3 runs to 15 residues. CDR3 in amino acids: CASSYSAGPNEKLFF.

V is TRBV20-1 and J is TRBJ2-1; the D gene TCRdb calls, TRBD2, cannot be checked with no DNA. Germline lookup yields CDR1 DFQATT and CDR2 SNEGSKA (reference sequence). The CDR3 length is 19 residues. CDR3 amino acids: CSARAPPRLAGALYNEQFF.